This TCR beta chain was found in a study of tumor and adjacent non-tumor tissue in lung cancer (dated by TCRdb to the late 2010s). About the study as a whole: Of the cohort, eleven to twelve patients had adenocarcinoma, 2 had squamous cell carcinoma and 1 had small cell lung cancer. Ages among the roughly 15 patients ranged from about 31 to 80 years, there were roughly 10 men and 5 women, and disease was at TNM stage I to III. Sequencing produced more than 100,000,000 productive TCRbeta reads in total, an average of about 4 million reads per sample. Using bulk TCRbeta repertoires from some 15 lung cancer patients, the study set lung tumor tissue side by side with matched distant non-tumor lung tissue. For each patient, one tumor sample and one normal lung sample were taken, giving around 30 paired specimens that underwent TCRbeta CDR3 sequencing.

What the research found in general, with its limitations: The methods do not name the sequencing platform or mention unique molecular identifiers. In normal lung, the top 100 clones accounted for a significantly larger cumulative share of the repertoire than in tumor tissue. The cohort had only about 16 patients, and the authors noted that larger samples and more detailed clinical data are needed. Because peripheral blood was not sequenced, the blood TCRbeta repertoires of the lung cancer patients in the study went unexamined. TCR diversity (inverse Simpson) was significantly higher in tumor than in normal lung tissue (roughly 430 vs 170, P = 0.0075, Mann-Whitney U test). Significantly higher TCR diversity was found in younger patients, and higher tumor TCR diversity was associated with shorter overall and disease-free survival.

RNA was isolated from bulk unsorted tissue, and RNA quality was assessed with a NanoDrop ND-1000 and an Agilent 2100. Donors were newly diagnosed lung cancer patients admitted for thoracic surgery in China between August and November 2014, without prior chemotherapy. Patients with previous radiotherapy or chemotherapy, or with another concurrent cancer, were excluded from the study. Pieces of surgical tissue measuring about 1-2 cm3 were kept in RNAlater solution and held at -80 degrees C until needed. Sequences ENHRY (CDR1) and SYGVKD (CDR2) are obtained from the germline V gene. Trimming costs V 10 bases and J 5 bases, and their ends lie 15 bases apart. The CDR3 spans 12 residues, counting both ends. Only CDR3 DNA is held: 36 bases, read in frame from base 1. In the case of this clonotype: Its antigen is currently not known. This CDR3 is missing its conserved last phenylalanine or tryptophan, likely due to a read error.

Library creation used multiplex PCR. Sequencing took place on an Illumina HiSeq 2500. TCRbeta libraries were constructed through three rounds of nested PCR with primers (Table S4) according to protocols adapted from ARM-PCR. Before sequencing, PCR products in the 200-500 bp range were cut out of the gel and cleaned up using the QIAquick gel extraction kit. Per the original workflow: Trimmomatic was used to clean the reads, FLASH merged the cleaned reads into complete CDR3 sequences, and MiTCR assigned the sequences to V(D)J germline segments. VDJtools was used to compute clonal diversity as the inverse Simpson's index. In-frame sequences lacking a premature stop codon were counted as productive reads. Through fastp at Q25 and MiXCR, TCRdb rebuilt clones from the public reads, retaining in-frame beta chains. Rows with one shared CDR3 protein collapse into an entry with the most common genes and DNA. The V and J calls come from TCRdb's annotation, not from the publication. This sample comprises under 95,000 distinct CDR3 sequences, around two thirds of them detected only once. Around 16% of the sample is taken by the ten largest.

Material: lung tumor tissue. This TCR came from a man aged 70 or older with non-small cell lung cancer. The V and J segments used are TRBV10-3 and TRBJ2-7; TRBD1 is possibly the D segment (6 matching bases). The CDR3 region has the sequence CATGTWVHEQYY. The bases read TGTGCCACCGGGACATGGGTCCACGAGCAGTACTAT.